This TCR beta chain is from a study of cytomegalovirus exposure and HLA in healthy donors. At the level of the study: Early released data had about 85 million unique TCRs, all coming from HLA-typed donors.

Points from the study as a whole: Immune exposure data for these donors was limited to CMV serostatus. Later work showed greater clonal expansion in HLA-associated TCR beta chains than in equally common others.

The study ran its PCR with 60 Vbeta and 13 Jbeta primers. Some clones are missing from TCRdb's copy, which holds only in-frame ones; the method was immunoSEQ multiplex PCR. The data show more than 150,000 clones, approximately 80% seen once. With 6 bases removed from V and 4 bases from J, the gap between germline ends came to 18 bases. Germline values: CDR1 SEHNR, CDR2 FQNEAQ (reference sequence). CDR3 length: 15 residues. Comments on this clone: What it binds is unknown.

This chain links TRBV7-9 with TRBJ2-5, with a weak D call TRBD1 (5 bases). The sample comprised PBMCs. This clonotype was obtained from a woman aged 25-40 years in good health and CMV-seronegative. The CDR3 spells CASSETGDRAETQYF. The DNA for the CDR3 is TGTGCCAGCAGTGAAACAGGAGATAGAGCAGAGACCCAGTACTTC.